This passage covers 20 T cell receptor beta chains from one sample sequenced in a study of OX40 agonist ivuxolimab in advanced cancers. Data came from immunoSEQ multiplex PCR; TCRdb stores just in-frame clones and leaves some out. Among 70,000 to 75,000 clones listed, roughly 86% were seen once. The source was CD4+ or CD8+ T cells sorted from blood, collected in a trial of the OX40 agonist ivuxolimab. The receptors shown here come from an adult with an advanced solid tumor such as melanoma, head and neck, liver or kidney cancer.

The gene calls are TRBV19 and TRBJ2-3; 7 nucleotides line up with TRBD2. V dropped 6 bases and J dropped 1; count of bases not matched to a gene: 7. Germline V gene data show CDR1 as LNHDA and CDR2 as SQIVND (reference sequence). The CDR3 covers 15 residues. CDR3 DNA sequence: TGTGCCAGTAGCCCTCCTAGCGGAGGCACAGATACGCAGTATTTT. Translation: CASSPPSGGTDTQYF. Full variable domain (rest looked up from reference TRBV19 and TRBJ2-3): DGGITQSPKYLFRKEGQNVTLSCEQNLNHDAMYWYRQDPGQGLRLIYYSQIVNDFQKGDIAEGYSVSREKKESFPLTVTSAQKNPTAFYLCASSPPSGGTDTQYFGPGTRLTVL.

In this sample, this clone turned up once. The J gene is TRBJ2-2, the V gene TRBV7-3, with no clear D. The CDR3 sequence is 13 residues long. Trimming removed 5 bases at V and 4 bases at J, with 8 bases between. CDR1 is SGHTA, CDR2 FQGTGA, per germline. This CDR3 reads CASSPFRTGELFF. CDR3 bases: TGTGCCAGCAGCCCCTTCCGCACCGGGGAGCTGTTTTTT.

This clone is categorized as medium-sized. The chain combines TRBV28 with TRBJ2-2, with TRBD1 matching 7 bases. The CDR3 is 14 residues long. Germline V gene lookup returns CDR1 MDHEN and CDR2 SYDVKM. The trim removed 6 bases at V and 4 bases at J, leaving 5 bases unmatched. The CDR3 loop is CASSSGQTTGELFF. The CDR3 nucleotides read TGTGCCAGCAGCTCGGGACAGACCACCGGGGAGCTGTTTTTT. Together with reference TRBV28 and TRBJ2-2, the CDR3 gives the full variable domain: DVKVTQSSRYLVKRTGEKVFLECVQDMDHENMFWYRQDPGLGLRLIYFSYDVKMKEKGDIPEGYSVSREKKERFSLILESASTNQTSMYLCASSSGQTTGELFFGEGSRLTVL.

The chain employs TRBV9 and TRBJ2-3, with D uncertain. Germline lookup yields CDR1 SGDLS and CDR2 YYNGEE. The CDR3 has 15 amino acids. Trimming removed 3 bases at V and 2 bases at J, with 13 bases between. In nucleotides, the CDR3 is TGTGCCAGCAGCGGATCGAGTGGATTCACAGATACGCAGTATTTT. Its translation is CASSGSSGFTDTQYF. The whole variable domain, filled in from reference TRBV9 and TRBJ2-3, reads DSGVTQTPKHLITATGQRVTLRCSPRSGDLSVYWYQQSLDQGLQFLIQYYNGEERAKGNILERFSAQQFPDLHSELNLSSLELGDSALYFCASSGSSGFTDTQYFGPGTRLTVL.

The chain employs TRBV28 and TRBJ2-1; 9 nucleotides agree with TRBD2. The CDR3 runs to 15 residues. Germline lookup yields CDR1 MDHEN and CDR2 SYDVKM. V dropped 4 bases and J dropped 3; count of bases not matched to a gene: 4. This CDR3 is CASSSAGGNYNEQFF. The CDR3 nucleotides read TGTGCCAGCAGTTCCGCGGGAGGGAACTACAATGAGCAGTTCTTC.

The chain couples TRBV7-2 to TRBJ1-5; maybe TRBD1 (6 bases). The CDR3 loop spans 15 amino acids. CDR1 and CDR2 (germline): SGHTA, FQGNSA. The V end was cut by 1 base, the J end by 3 bases, with 10 bases between. DNA of the CDR3: TGTGCCAGCAGCTTAGTGCAGGGGTCCAATCAGCCCCAGCATTTT. This gives the protein CASSLVQGSNQPQHF.

The gene calls are TRBV19 and TRBJ1-1; D is perhaps TRBD1 (6 bases). This CDR3 region has 16 residues. The germline gives CDR1 LNHDA, CDR2 SQIVND (reference sequence). Trimming removed 5 bases from V and 1 base from J, with 17 bases in between. The CDR3 DNA is TGTGCCAGTAGTGACCTCGGCGGCAGGGGGAACACTGAAGCTTTCTTT. This encodes CASSDLGGRGNTEAFF.

This sequence joins TRBV9 and TRBJ2-7; TRBD1 matches at 11 bases. The germline CDR1 and CDR2 sequences are SGDLS and YYNGEE. There are 17 residues in the CDR3. The V and J ends lost 4 bases and 3 bases, in that order; junction bases with no gene match: 12. The CDR3 DNA reads TGTGCCAGCAGCCCCCTGGACAGGGGGCAAAGGAGCTACGAGCAGTACTTC. Residues: CASSPLDRGQRSYEQYF.

This rearrangement joins TRBV7-9 to TRBJ1-2; TRBD1 matches at 9 bases. J lost 6 bases, V lost 8 bases, and 13 bases had no gene match. CDR1 and CDR2 (germline): SEHNR, FQNEAQ (reference sequence). The CDR3 runs to 15 residues. The CDR3 DNA reads TGTGCCAGCGGGGCCCCGGGACAGGGATCCCATGGCTACACCTTC. Translated, it gives CASGAPGQGSHGYTF.

This clone was found once. V is TRBV5-1 and J is TRBJ2-5, with TRBD1 matching 7 bases. This CDR3 has 12 amino acids. Germline V gene sequence: CDR1 SGHRS, CDR2 YFSETQ. V trimming: 5 bases; J trimming: 2 bases; junction bases outside the gene matches: 0. CDR3 DNA sequence: TGCGCCAGCAGGGGACAGCAAGAGACCCAGTACTTC. It is translated as CASRGQQETQYF.

The V and J genes are TRBV6-6 and TRBJ1-5, with no clear D. Trimming stripped 6 bases from V and 7 bases from J, with 19 bases between. Per germline, CDR1 MNHNY and CDR2 SVGAGI (reference sequence). The CDR3 has 15 residues. The CDR3 here is CASSRRPTSGQPQHF. The CDR3 nucleotides read TGTGCCAGCAGCCGCCGACCAACCTCGGGGCAGCCCCAGCATTTT.

This clone has a single count. The chain uses TRBV6-1 and TRBJ2-2, with 12 nucleotides matching TRBD2. V gave up 6 bases and J gave up 6 bases; unmatched junction bases: 5. CDR1 is MNHNS, CDR2 SASEGT, per germline. The CDR3 sequence is 15 residues long. CDR3 bases: TGTGCCAGCAGCGCTAGCGGGAGGGGTCCCGGGGAGCTGTTTTTT. Residues: CASSASGRGPGELFF.

The chain employs TRBV7-2 and TRBJ2-7, with 12 nucleotides matching TRBD2. Germline V gene lookup returns CDR1 SGHTA and CDR2 FQGNSA. The trim removed 8 bases at V and 5 bases at J, leaving 10 bases unmatched. There are 15 residues in the CDR3. DNA of the CDR3: TGTGCCAGCCGGCTAGCGGGAGGGCCAGGAGACGAGCAGTACTTC. It specifies CASRLAGGPGDEQYF.

The chain uses TRBV19 and TRBJ2-5; TRBD1 might be the D (5 bases). In germline, CDR1 is LNHDA, CDR2 SQIVND (reference sequence). The CDR3 contains 15 residues. Trimming took 6 bases from V and 3 from J, leaving 17 bases between them. DNA of the CDR3: TGTGCCAGTAGCGCAGGGCTTTCGTTCGAAGAGACCCAGTACTTC. Translation: CASSAGLSFEETQYF.

This clone was detected only once. This rearrangement joins TRBV19 to TRBJ2-3, with 8 positions matching TRBD2. Germline V gene lookup returns CDR1 LNHDA and CDR2 SQIVND (reference sequence). V trimming: 5 bases; J trimming: 1 base; junction bases outside the gene matches: 5. This CDR3 has 15 amino acids. CDR3 nucleotides: TGTGCCAGTAGTCGGGTTAGCGGGGGCACAGATACGCAGTATTTT. Encoded protein: CASSRVSGGTDTQYF.

The genes are TRBV11-2 and TRBJ1-1; D is possibly TRBD1 (6 bases). The CDR3 is 14 residues long. The V end lost 4 bases, the J end lost 5 bases, and 14 bases lay between the germline ends. Germline CDR1 is SGHAT and CDR2 is FQNNGV. The CDR3 reads CASSSQQGRTEAFF. The CDR3, as DNA: TGTGCCAGCAGCTCACAACAGGGTCGGACTGAAGCTTTCTTT.

The chain carries TRBV9 and TRBJ2-1; TRBD2 is a possible D gene (6 bases). The CDR3 runs 15 residues. Germline V gives CDR1 SGDLS, CDR2 YYNGEE. V was trimmed by 2 bases and J by 2 bases, leaving 11 bases between them. The CDR3 is CASSVAGSTYNEQFF. The CDR3 DNA reads as TGTGCCAGCAGCGTTGCCGGGAGTACCTACAATGAGCAGTTCTTC.

V usage is TRBV15 and J usage is TRBJ1-4; unclear D gene. CDR1 LNHNV and CDR2 YYDKDF come from the germline V gene (reference sequence). Trimming left V 5 bases short and J 10 bases short, with 17 bases between. This CDR3 is 14 amino acids long. CDR3 amino acids: CATSDGIAGGKLFF. In DNA, the CDR3 is TGTGCCACCAGCGACGGGATAGCTGGTGGAAAACTGTTTTTT.

This chain joins TRBV5-6 and TRBJ2-7, with D perhaps TRBD2 (7 bases). There are 12 residues in the CDR3. Germline assignment: CDR1 SGHDT and CDR2 YYEEEE. Trimming left V 1 base short and J 9 bases short, with 11 bases between. In DNA form, the CDR3 reads TGTGCCAGCAGCTTGACAGGGAGGGGGCAGTACTTC. Translated: CASSLTGRGQYF.

The chain has TRBV20-1 and TRBJ1-1, with TRBD1 as a possible D gene (6 bases). CDR3 length equals 11 residues. Trimming pared 0 bases from V and 9 bases from J, leaving 8 bases between. Germline CDR1 and CDR2: DFQATT and SNEGSKA (reference sequence). The CDR3 here is CSARETGKAFF. The CDR3 DNA sequence: TGCAGTGCTAGAGAAACAGGGAAAGCTTTCTTT.